The subject of this entry is one T cell receptor beta chain. Its antigen is unknown. This sample was taken from a study of cytomegalovirus exposure and HLA in healthy donors. Findings and limits, study-wide: Three CMV-associated chains proved CMV antigen-specific in vitro.

13 Jbeta primers and 60 Vbeta primers were used for the PCR. Sequenced by immunoSEQ multiplex PCR; TCRdb stores in-frame clones only, minus some. This sample has around 110,000 clones; less than 85% occur once, and the top ten carry roughly 3.9%. Germline loops: CDR1 MDHEN, CDR2 SYDVKM. The CDR3 contains 12 residues. Between the trimmed V and J ends, which lost 3 bases and 13 bases, there was a span of 12 bases. Among the donors, all were healthy bone marrow donors. The TCR was taken from a man aged 55 to 70 in good health and CMV-seronegative. Sample: PBMCs. The chain uses TRBV28 and TRBJ1-4, with D possibly matching TRBD1 (5 bases). The CDR3 loop is CASSFRRGLLFF. The DNA of the CDR3 is TGTGCCAGCAGTTTTAGGCGGGGCTTACTGTTTTTT.